The following is a T cell receptor (beta chain) sequence with its context. Its specificity is unknown. These data come from a study of T-cell memory formation after mild COVID-19. Study-level results: From day 15 to 85, contracting clones were balanced between CD4 and CD8, whereas later expanders leaned toward CD4+. Contracting clones localized mainly to CM and EM when CD4+ and mainly to EMRA when CD8+.

The TCR alpha and TCR beta cDNA libraries, bearing sample barcodes and UMIs, were generated by 5'RACE using constant-segment primers. One entry per CDR3 protein, called by TCRdb with MiXCR from the 5' RACE reads. This sample yields 450,000 to 650,000 distinct CDR3 sequences, of which roughly 17% are seen a single time; about 12% belongs to the top ten. CDR1 is KGHDR, CDR2 SFDVKD, per germline. V dropped 5 bases and J dropped 8 bases, with 15 bases sitting between them. This CDR3 has 14 residues. The specimen was PBMCs or a T cell subset sorted from them (not recorded which). The chain couples TRBV24-1 to TRBJ2-1; D not certain. The sequence derives from an adult woman who had mild COVID-19 (a few samples of this study predate the infection). Cell type and time point are not known. The CDR3 DNA follows: TGTGCCACCAGTGGTGGTATTATGAACGATGAGCAGTTCTTC. This sequence encodes CATSGGIMNDEQFF.